The clone carrying this TCR beta chain came up a few times. The antigen is undetermined. This sample stems from a study of beta chain features in type 1 diabetes. Regarding the study as a whole: Type 1 diabetes patients showed a moderate but significant shortening of TCRB CDR3s in all four CD4+ subsets. Compared to healthy donors, patients appeared to have naive, central memory and Treg TCRB repertoires that were more alike. Type 1 diabetes patients had fewer VDJ junction insertions and more deletions.

Germline CDR1 SGDLS, CDR2 YYNGEE. CDR3 length: 15 amino acids. J was trimmed by 5 bases and V by 1 base; bases with no gene match: 7. The study reverse transcribed the entire isolated RNA, so it sequenced expressed TCRB transcripts. Deep immunoSEQ sequencing covered naive, central memory and regulatory T cell samples. The table came from immunoSEQ multiplex PCR; TCRdb's copy has only in-frame clones and leaves some out. Of around 250,000 clones listed, approximately 15% are singletons. Only one heparinised blood draw was taken per donor, and its volume averaged about 120 mL. The chain has TRBV9 and TRBJ2-3, with 7 bases fitting TRBD2. The sequence was obtained from a young man with type 1 diabetes. The source material was naive CD4+ T cells from blood. The CDR3 DNA is TGTGCCAGCAGCGTAACGGCCCGGGGGGAAGATACGCAGTATTTT. This translates into CASSVTARGEDTQYF.